This T cell receptor (beta chain) emerged from a study of regulatory T cells. Findings and caveats of the study: In CD3G-deficient patients, conventional CD4+ T cells were enriched for hydrophobic CDR3 residues at positions 6 and 7.

The primer mix had 52 TRBV and 13 TRBJ primers. Profiled with immunoSEQ multiplex PCR; TCRdb holds only in-frame clones, not every one. The repertoire holds tens of thousands of clones, with about 94% as singletons. Notes on this clone: Its antigen is unidentified.

The CDR3 consists of 14 residues. Germline CDR1 reads KGHSH; CDR2 reads LQKENI. V lost 0 bases to trimming and J lost 1 base, with 4 bases between them. Sequencing input: conventional CD4+ T cells sorted from blood. The receptor's source is a child aged 2 to 10 with CD3G deficiency. The chain links TRBV18 to TRBJ2-1; no reliable D call. In DNA, the CDR3 is TGTGCCAGCTCACCACCAGGTTCCTACAATGAGCAGTTCTTC. It translates to CASSPPGSYNEQFF.